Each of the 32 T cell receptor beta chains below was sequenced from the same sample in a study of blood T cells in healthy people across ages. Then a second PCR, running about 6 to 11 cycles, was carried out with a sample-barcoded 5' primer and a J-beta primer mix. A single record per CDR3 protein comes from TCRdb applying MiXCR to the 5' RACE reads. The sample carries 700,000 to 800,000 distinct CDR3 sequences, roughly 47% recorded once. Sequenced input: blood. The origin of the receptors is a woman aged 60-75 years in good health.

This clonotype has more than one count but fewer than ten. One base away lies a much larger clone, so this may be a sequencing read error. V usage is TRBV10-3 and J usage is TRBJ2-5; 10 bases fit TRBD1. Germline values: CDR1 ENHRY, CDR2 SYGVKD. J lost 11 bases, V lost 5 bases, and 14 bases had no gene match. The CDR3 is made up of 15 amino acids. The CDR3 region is CAISRGTGEGGEQYF. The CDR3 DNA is TGTGCCATCAGTCGGGGGACAGGGGAAGGTGGTGAGCAGTACTTC.

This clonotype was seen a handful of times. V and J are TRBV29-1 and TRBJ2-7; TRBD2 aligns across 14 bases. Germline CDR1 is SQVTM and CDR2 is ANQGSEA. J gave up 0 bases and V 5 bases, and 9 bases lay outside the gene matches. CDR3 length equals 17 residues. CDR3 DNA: TGCAGCGTTCGGGGGACTAGCGGGGGCGAAAGCTCCTACGAGCAGTACTTC. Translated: CSVRGTSGGESSYEQYF.

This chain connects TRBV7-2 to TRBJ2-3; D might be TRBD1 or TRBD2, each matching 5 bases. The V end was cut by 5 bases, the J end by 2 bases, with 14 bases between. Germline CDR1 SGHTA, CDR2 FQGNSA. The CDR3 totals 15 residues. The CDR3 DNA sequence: TGTGCCAGCAGCCCCGGGGCAGATTACACAGATACGCAGTATTTT. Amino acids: CASSPGADYTDTQYF.

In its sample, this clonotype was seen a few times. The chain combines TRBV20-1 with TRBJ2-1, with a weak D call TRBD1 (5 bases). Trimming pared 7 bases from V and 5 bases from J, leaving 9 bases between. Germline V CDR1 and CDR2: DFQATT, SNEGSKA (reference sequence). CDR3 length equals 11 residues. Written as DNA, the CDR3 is TGCAGTGGGGGCAGCCACAATGAGCAGTTCTTC. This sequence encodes CSGGSHNEQFF.

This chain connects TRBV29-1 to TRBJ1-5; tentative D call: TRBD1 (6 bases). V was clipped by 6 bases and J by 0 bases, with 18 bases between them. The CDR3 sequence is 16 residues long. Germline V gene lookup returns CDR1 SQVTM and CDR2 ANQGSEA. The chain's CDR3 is CSVATGLGGSNQPQHF. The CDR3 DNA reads TGCAGCGTAGCCACAGGGCTCGGGGGTAGCAATCAGCCCCAGCATTTT.

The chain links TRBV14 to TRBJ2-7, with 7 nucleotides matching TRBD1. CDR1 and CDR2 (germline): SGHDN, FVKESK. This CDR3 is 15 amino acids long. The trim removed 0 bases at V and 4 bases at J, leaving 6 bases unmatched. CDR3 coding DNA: TGTGCCAGCAGCCAAGAAGAGGGGGCAGGTTACGAGCAGTACTTC. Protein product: CASSQEEGAGYEQYF. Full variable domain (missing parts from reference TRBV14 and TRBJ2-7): EAGVTQFPSHSVIEKGQTVTLRCDPISGHDNLYWYRRVMGKEIKFLLHFVKESKQDESGMPNNRFLAERTGGTYSTLKVQPAELEDSGVYFCASSQEEGAGYEQYFGPGTRLTVT.

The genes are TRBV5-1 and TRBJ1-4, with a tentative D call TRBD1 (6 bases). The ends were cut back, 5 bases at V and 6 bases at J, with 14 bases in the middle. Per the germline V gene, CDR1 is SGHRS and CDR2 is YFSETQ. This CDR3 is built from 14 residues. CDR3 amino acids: CASRDSGGHEKLFF. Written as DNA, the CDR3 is TGCGCCAGCAGGGACAGTGGCGGCCATGAAAAACTGTTTTTT.

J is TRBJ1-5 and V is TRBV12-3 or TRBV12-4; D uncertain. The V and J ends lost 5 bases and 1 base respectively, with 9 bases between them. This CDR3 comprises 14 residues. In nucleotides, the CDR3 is TGTGCCAGCAGTCCCTTTACAAGCAATCAGCCCCAGCATTTT. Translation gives CASSPFTSNQPQHF.

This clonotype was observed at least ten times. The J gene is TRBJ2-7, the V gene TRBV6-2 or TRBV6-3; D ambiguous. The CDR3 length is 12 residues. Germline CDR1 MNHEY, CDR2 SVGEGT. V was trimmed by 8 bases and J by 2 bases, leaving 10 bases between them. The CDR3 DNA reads TGTGCCAGCGAGGACCCTACCTACGAGCAGTACTTC. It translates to CASEDPTYEQYF.

The CDR3 sequence is CASFSLSGGAQETQYF. As DNA, the CDR3 is TGTGCCAGCTTCTCCCTTAGCGGGGGGGCCCAAGAGACCCAGTACTTC. The rearrangement joins TRBV27 to TRBJ2-5; 11 bases map to TRBD2. The CDR3 totals 16 residues. In germline, CDR1 is MNHEY, CDR2 SMNVEV (reference sequence). Germline trimming cut 8 bases from V and 1 base from J; bases unmatched to any gene: 9.

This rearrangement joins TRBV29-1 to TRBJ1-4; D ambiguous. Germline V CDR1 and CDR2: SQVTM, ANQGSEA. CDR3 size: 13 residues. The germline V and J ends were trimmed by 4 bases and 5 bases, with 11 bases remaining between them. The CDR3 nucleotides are TGCAGCGTTGTGGTCCAGAAAAATGAAAAACTGTTTTTT. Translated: CSVVVQKNEKLFF.

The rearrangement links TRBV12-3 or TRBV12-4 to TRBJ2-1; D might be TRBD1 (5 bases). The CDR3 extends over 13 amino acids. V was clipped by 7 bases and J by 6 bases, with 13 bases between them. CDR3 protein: CASTIPDSNEQFF. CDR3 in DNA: TGTGCCAGCACCATTCCCGACAGCAATGAGCAGTTCTTC.

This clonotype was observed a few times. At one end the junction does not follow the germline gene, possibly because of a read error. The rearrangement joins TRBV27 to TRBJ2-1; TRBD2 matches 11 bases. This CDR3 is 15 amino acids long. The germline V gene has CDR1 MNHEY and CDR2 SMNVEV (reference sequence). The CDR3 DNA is TGTGCCAGCAGTACTAGCGGGGGCCCCTACAGTGAGCAGTTCTTC. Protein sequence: CASSTSGGPYSEQFF.

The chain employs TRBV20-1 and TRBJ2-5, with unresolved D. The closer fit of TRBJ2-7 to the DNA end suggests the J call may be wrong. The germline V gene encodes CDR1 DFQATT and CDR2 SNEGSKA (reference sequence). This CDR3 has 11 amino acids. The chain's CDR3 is CSANRAFEQYF. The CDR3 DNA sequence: TGCAGTGCTAACAGAGCTTTCGAGCAGTACTTC.

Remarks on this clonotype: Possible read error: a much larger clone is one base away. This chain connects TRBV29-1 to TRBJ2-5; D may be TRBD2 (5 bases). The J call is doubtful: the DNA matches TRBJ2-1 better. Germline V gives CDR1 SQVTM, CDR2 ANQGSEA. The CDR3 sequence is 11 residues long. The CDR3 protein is CSGEKGETQFF. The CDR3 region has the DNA TGCAGCGGGGAGAAGGGAGAGACCCAGTTCTTC.

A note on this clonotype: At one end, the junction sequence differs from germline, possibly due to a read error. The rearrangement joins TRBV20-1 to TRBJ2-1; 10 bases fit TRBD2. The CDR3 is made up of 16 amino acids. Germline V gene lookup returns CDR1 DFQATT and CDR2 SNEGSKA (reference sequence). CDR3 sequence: CSASVPSGRSYDEQFF. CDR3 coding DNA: TGCAGTGCTAGCGTCCCTAGCGGGAGATCCTACGATGAGCAGTTCTTC.

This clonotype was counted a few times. This CDR3 reads CASSQERRGNYGYTF. CDR3 nucleotides: TGCGCCAGCAGCCAAGAGAGGCGGGGGAACTATGGCTACACCTTC. The chain has TRBV4-3 and TRBJ1-2; weak D call: TRBD1 (5 bases). Germline V gene sequence: CDR1 LGHNA, CDR2 YSLEER. The CDR3 runs 15 residues. V was pared by 0 bases and J by 2 bases, with 10 bases between.

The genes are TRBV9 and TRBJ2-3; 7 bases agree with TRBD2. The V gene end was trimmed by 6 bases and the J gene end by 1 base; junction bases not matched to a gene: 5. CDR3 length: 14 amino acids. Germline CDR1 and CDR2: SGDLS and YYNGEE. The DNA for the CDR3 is TGTGCCAGCAACGCGGGAGTTGGCACAGATACGCAGTATTTT. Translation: CASNAGVGTDTQYF. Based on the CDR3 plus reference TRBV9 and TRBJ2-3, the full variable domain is DSGVTQTPKHLITATGQRVTLRCSPRSGDLSVYWYQQSLDQGLQFLIQYYNGEERAKGNILERFSAQQFPDLHSELNLSSLELGDSALYFCASNAGVGTDTQYFGPGTRLTVL.

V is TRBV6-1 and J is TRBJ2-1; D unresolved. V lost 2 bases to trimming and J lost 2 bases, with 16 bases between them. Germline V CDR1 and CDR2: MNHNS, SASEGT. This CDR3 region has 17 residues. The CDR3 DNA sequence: TGTGCCAGCAGTGAAAACGTTGTGGGTTTCACCTACAATGAGCAGTTCTTC. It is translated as CASSENVVGFTYNEQFF.

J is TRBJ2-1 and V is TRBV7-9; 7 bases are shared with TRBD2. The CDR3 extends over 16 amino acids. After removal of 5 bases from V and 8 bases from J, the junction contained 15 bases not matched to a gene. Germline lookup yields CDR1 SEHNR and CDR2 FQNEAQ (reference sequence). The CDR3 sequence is CASSPTSDWWGDEQFF. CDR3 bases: TGTGCCAGCAGCCCTACTAGCGATTGGTGGGGGGATGAGCAGTTCTTC.

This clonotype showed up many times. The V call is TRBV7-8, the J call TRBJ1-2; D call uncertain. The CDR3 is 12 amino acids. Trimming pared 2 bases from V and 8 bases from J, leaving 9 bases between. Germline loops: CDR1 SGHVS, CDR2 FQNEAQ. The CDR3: CASSLNPWGYTF. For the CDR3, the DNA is TGTGCCAGCAGCTTAAATCCCTGGGGCTACACCTTC.

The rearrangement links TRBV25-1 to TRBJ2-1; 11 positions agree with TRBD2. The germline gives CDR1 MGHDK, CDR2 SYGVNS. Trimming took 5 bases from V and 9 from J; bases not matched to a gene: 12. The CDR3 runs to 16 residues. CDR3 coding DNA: TGTGCCAGCAGTTCGACAAGGCGGCTAGCGGGAGGTGAGCAGTTCTTC. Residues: CASSSTRRLAGGEQFF.

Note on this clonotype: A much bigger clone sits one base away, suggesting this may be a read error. CDR3 amino acids: CSALPPGGLRSYNEQYF. CDR3 DNA: TGCAGTGCTCTACCCCCGGGGGGGCTTAGGTCCTACAATGAGCAGTACTTC. The genes are TRBV20-1 and TRBJ2-5; 8 bases line up with TRBD2. V gave up 5 bases and J gave up 11 bases; unmatched junction bases: 25. Germline loops: CDR1 DFQATT, CDR2 SNEGSKA (reference sequence). This CDR3 has 17 amino acids.

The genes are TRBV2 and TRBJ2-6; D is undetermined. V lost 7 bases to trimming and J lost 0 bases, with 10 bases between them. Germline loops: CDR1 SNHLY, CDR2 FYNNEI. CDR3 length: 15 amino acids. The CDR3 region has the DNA TGTGCCAGCAAGCTACGACACTCTGGGGCCAACGTCCTGACTTTC. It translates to CASKLRHSGANVLTF.

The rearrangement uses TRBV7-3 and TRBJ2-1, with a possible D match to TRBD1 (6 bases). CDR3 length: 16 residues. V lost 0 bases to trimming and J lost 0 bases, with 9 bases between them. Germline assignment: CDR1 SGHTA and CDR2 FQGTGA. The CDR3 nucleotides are TGTGCCAGCAGCTTAACGCGGACAGCCTCCTACAATGAGCAGTTCTTC. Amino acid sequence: CASSLTRTASYNEQFF. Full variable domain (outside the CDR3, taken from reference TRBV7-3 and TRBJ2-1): GAGVSQTPSNKVTEKGKYVELRCDPISGHTALYWYRQSLGQGPEFLIYFQGTGAADDSGLPNDRFFAVRPEGSVSTLKIQRTERGDSAVYLCASSLTRTASYNEQFFGPGTRLTVL.

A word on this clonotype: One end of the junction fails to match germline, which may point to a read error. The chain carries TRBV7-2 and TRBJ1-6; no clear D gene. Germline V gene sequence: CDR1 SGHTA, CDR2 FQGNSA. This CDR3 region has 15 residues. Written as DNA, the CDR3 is TGTGCCAGCAGCTTAGGGCCGGACGGGAATTCACCCCCCCACTTT. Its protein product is CASSLGPDGNSPPHF.

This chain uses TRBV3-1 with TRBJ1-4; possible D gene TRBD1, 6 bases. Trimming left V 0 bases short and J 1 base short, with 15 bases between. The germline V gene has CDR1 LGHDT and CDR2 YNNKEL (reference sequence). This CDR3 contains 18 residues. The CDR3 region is CASSQDFGGVGTNEKLFF. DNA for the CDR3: TGTGCCAGCAGCCAAGACTTCGGGGGCGTCGGAACTAATGAAAAACTGTTTTTT. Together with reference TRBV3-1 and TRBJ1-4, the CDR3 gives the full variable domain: DTAVSQTPKYLVTQMGNDKSIKCEQNLGHDTMYWYKQDSKKFLKIMFSYNNKELIINETVPNRFSPKSPDKAHLNLHINSLELGDSAVYFCASSQDFGGVGTNEKLFFGSGTQLSVL.

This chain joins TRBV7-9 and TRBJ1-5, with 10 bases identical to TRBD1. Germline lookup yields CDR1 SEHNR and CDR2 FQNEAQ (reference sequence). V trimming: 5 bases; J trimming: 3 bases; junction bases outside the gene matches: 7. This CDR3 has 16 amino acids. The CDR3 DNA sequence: TGTGCCAGCAGCCAGGGACAGGGGTCGGCCAATCAGCCCCAGCATTTT. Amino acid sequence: CASSQGQGSANQPQHF.

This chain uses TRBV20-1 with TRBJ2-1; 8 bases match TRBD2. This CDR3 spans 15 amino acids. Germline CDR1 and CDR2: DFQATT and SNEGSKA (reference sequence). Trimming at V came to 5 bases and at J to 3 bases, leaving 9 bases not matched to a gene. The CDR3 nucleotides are TGCAGTGCTCAATCGGGACTAGTTCTCTACAATGAGCAGTTCTTC. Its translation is CSAQSGLVLYNEQFF.

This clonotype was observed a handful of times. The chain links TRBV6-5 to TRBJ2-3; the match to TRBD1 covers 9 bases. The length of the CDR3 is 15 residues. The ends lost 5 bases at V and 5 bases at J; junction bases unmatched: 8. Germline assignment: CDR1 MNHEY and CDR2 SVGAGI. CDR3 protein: CASSGTGLGGDTQYF. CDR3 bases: TGTGCCAGCAGTGGGACAGGGTTAGGTGGAGATACGCAGTATTTT.

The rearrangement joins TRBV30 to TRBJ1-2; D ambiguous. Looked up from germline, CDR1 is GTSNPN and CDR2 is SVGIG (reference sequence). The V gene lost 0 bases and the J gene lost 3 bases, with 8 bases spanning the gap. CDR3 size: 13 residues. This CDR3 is CAWSVPADYGYTF. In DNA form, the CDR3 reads TGTGCCTGGAGTGTACCGGCAGACTATGGCTACACCTTC.

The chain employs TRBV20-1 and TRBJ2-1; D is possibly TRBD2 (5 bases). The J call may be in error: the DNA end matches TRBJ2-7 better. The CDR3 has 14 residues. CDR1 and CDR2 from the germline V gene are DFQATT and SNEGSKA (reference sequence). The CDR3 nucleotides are TGCAGCCCCCAGCGGAGGAGCTCCTACAATGAACAGTACTTC. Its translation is CSPQRRSSYNEQYF.